The rows below give T cell receptor beta chains drawn from one sample of a study of blood T cells in healthy people across ages. Using its own MiXCR run on the 5' RACE reads, TCRdb lists one record per CDR3 protein. This table holds around 700,000 distinct CDR3 sequences, 20% to 25% found once. The sample also formed part of further work on T cells of mothers and their children.

Specimen: blood. All receptors derive from a boy under 18 in good health. Each CDR3 is given with its conserved first and last residue. Fields, in order: V gene, D gene, clone size, J gene, CDR3 protein, CDR3 DNA. A D gene is named only where the DNA matches it firmly. Clone size is stated in some rows and not others, as once, few, many or a class when expanded.

>TRBV15|-|many|TRBJ2-5
CATSNSRAGVVRETQYF
TGTGCCACCAGCAACTCGAGGGCAGGGGTCGTAAGGGAGACCCAGTACTTC
>TRBV7-9|TRBD1|-|TRBJ1-4
CASSSVPGQDEKLFF
TGTGCCAGCAGCTCGGTGCCGGGACAGGATGAAAAACTGTTTTTT
>TRBV28|TRBD1|many|TRBJ2-7
CASSGAQGAPYEQYF
TGTGCCAGCAGTGGGGCTCAGGGGGCCCCCTACGAGCAGTACTTC
>TRBV9|-|few|TRBJ2-5
CASTGVGQETQYF
TGTGCCAGCACGGGTGTTGGACAAGAGACCCAGTACTTC
>TRBV3-1|-|few|TRBJ2-3
CASSDLLGSQPDTQYF
TGTGCCAGCAGCGACCTTTTGGGGAGCCAGCCGGATACGCAGTATTTT
>TRBV7-9|TRBD2|-|TRBJ2-7
CASSSGTSATYEQYF
TGTGCCAGCAGCTCCGGGACTAGCGCAACCTACGAGCAGTACTTC
>TRBV28|TRBD2|few|TRBJ2-1
CASSLWPSGGPVIEQFF
TGTGCCAGCAGTTTATGGCCTAGCGGGGGGCCAGTTATTGAGCAGTTCTTC
>TRBV20-1|-|few|TRBJ1-1
CSAPTPLGGSEAFF
TGCAGTGCTCCCACTCCTCTGGGGGGCAGTGAAGCTTTCTTT
>TRBV27|TRBD2|-|TRBJ2-7
CASKRLAGSEQYF
TGTGCCAGCAAAAGACTAGCGGGCTCCGAGCAGTACTTC
>TRBV5-5|-|many|TRBJ1-1
CASSSTGSTEAFF
TGTGCCAGCAGCTCGACTGGGAGCACTGAAGCTTTCTTT
>TRBV11-2|TRBD1|few|TRBJ2-3
CASSLDSTGTGSTDTQYF
TGTGCCAGCAGCTTAGATTCCACGGGGACAGGGAGCACAGATACGCAGTATTTT
>TRBV28|-|-|TRBJ2-4
CASSFQLAKNIQYF
TGTGCCAGCAGTTTCCAGTTAGCCAAAAACATTCAGTACTTC
>TRBV20-1|-|-|TRBJ1-1
CSANPGGRTEAFF
TGCAGTGCTAACCCCGGCGGGCGGACTGAAGCTTTCTTT
>TRBV29-1|-|-|TRBJ2-6
CSAKRTDLSGANVLTF
TGCAGCGCAAAGAGGACCGACCTCTCTGGGGCCAACGTCCTGACTTTC
>TRBV19|TRBD1|few|TRBJ2-5
CASSSGQGLGTQYF
TGTGCCAGTAGTAGCGGACAGGGGTTGGGGACCCAGTACTTC
>TRBV5-1|-|once|TRBJ2-5
CASSLVLASQETQYF
TGCGCCAGCAGCTTGGTCCTAGCGTCCCAAGAGACCCAGTACTTC
>TRBV29-1|-|few|TRBJ2-7
CSVEDPRSEAYEQYF
TGCAGCGTTGAAGATCCCCGGTCTGAAGCCTACGAGCAGTACTTC